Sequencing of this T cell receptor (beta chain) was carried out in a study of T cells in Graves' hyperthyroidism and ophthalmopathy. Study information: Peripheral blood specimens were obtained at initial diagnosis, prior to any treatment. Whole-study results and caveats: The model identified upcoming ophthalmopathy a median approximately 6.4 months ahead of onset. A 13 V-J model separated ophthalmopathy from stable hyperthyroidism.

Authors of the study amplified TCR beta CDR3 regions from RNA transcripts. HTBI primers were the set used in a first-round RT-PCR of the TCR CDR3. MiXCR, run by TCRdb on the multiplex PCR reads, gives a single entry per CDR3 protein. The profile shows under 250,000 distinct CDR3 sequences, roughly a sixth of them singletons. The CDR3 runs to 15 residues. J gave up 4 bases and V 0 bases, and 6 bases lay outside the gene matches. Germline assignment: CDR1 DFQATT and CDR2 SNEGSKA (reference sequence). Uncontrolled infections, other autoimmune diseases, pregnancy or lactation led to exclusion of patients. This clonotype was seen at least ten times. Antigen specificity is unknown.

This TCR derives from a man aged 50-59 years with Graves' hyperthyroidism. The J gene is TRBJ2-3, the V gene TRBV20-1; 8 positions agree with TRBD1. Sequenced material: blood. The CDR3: CSARDAGGVSDTQYF. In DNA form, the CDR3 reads TGCAGTGCTAGAGATGCAGGGGGCGTTTCAGATACGCAGTATTTT.